One sample yielded the 2 T cell receptor beta chains listed below, sequenced in a study of beta chain features in type 1 diabetes. Of the isolated RNA, all was reverse transcribed, and so the sequenced material was expressed TCRB transcripts. Data came from immunoSEQ multiplex PCR; TCRdb stores just in-frame clones and leaves some out. This table holds over 700,000 clones, around a sixth found once. Sequencing used naive CD4+ T cells from blood. Receptors were obtained from a young woman in good health.

This rearrangement joins TRBV7-6 to TRBJ2-1; 7 bases match TRBD1. Germline CDR1 SGHVS, CDR2 FNYEAQ. Losses at the gene ends were 0 bases for V and 8 bases for J; bases not matched to a gene: 13. This CDR3 contains 17 residues. The CDR3, as DNA: TGTGCCAGCAGCTTAGCAGGGGGACAGTGGTCTTCTTATGAGCAGTTCTTC. Its protein product is CASSLAGGQWSSYEQFF.

The gene calls are TRBV5-1 and TRBJ2-3; D is perhaps TRBD1 (6 bases). The V end was cut by 5 bases, the J end by 5 bases, with 15 bases between. Germline CDR1 reads SGHRS; CDR2 reads YFSETQ. The CDR3 spans 14 residues. The chain's CDR3 is CASREGQPVDTQYF. In DNA, the CDR3 is TGCGCCAGCAGAGAGGGACAACCGGTAGATACGCAGTATTTT.